Sequencing of this TCR beta chain was carried out in a study of blood T cell repertoires in COVID-19. Either two negative PCRs, clearance, or symptom resolution qualified Cohort 3 donors as recovered. Germline lookup yields CDR1 MNHNY and CDR2 SVGAGI (reference sequence). This CDR3 spans 12 amino acids. The V and J ends lost 6 bases and 7 bases respectively, with 12 bases between them. Original methodology: Cell counts per sample came from amplifying reference gene primers. Profiled with immunoSEQ multiplex PCR; TCRdb holds only in-frame clones, not every one. For V, J and clone size, that table is used; D and trimming come from the DNA. The repertoire includes over 200,000 clones, under 85% of them detected once, and 1.8% sits in the top ten.

This receptor was taken from a man between 60 and 75 years old who had recovered from COVID-19. The sequencing input was PBMCs or T cells enriched from blood (not recorded which). The chain employs TRBV6-6 and TRBJ1-1; TRBD1 might be the D (5 bases). CDR3 region: CASRGRQIEAFF. The DNA of the CDR3 is TGTGCCAGCAGGGGGCGCCAGATTGAAGCTTTCTTT.